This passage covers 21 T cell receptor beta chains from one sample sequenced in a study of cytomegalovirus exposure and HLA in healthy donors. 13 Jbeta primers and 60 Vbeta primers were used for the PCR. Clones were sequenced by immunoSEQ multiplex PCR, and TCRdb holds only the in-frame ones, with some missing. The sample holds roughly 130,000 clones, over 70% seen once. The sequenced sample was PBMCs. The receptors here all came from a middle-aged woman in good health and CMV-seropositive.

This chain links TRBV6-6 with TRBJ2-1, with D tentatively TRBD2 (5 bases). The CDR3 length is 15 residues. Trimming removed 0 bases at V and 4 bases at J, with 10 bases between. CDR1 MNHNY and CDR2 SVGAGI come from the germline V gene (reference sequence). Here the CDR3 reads CASSYSETIYNEQFF. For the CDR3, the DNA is TGTGCCAGCAGTTACTCGGAGACTATATACAATGAGCAGTTCTTC.

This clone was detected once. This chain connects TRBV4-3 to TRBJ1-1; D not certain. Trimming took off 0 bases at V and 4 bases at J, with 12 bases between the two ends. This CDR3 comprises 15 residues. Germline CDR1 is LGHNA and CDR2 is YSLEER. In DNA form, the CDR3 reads TGCGCCAGCAGCCAAGATCCCCCGGGGATCACTGAAGCTTTCTTT. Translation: CASSQDPPGITEAFF.

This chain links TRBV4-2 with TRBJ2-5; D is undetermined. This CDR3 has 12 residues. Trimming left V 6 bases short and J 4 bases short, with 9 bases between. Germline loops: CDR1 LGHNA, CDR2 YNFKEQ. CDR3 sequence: CASRMSGETQYF. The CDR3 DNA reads TGTGCCAGCAGGATGTCAGGAGAGACCCAGTACTTC.

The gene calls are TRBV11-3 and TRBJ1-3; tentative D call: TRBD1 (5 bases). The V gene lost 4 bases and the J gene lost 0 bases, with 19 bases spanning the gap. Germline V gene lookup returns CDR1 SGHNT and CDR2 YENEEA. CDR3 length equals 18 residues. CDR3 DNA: TGTGCCAGCAGCTCAGGGCGGACCGGGTCTAACTCTGGAAACACCATATATTTT. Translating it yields CASSSGRTGSNSGNTIYF.

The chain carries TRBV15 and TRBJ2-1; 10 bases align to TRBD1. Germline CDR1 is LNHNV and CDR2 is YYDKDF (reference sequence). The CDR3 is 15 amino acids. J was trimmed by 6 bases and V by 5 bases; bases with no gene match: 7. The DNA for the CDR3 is TGTGCCACCAGCCTCGACAGGGGGCTTGGCAATGAGCAGTTCTTC. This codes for CATSLDRGLGNEQFF.

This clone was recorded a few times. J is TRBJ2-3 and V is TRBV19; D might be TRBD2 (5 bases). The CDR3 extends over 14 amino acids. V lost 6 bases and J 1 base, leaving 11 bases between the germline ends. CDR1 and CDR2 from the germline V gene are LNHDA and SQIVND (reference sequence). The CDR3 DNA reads TGTGCCAGTAGCCGCCGGACTCGCACAGATACGCAGTATTTT. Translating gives CASSRRTRTDTQYF. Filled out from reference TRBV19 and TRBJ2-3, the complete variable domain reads DGGITQSPKYLFRKEGQNVTLSCEQNLNHDAMYWYRQDPGQGLRLIYYSQIVNDFQKGDIAEGYSVSREKKESFPLTVTSAQKNPTAFYLCASSRRTRTDTQYFGPGTRLTVL.

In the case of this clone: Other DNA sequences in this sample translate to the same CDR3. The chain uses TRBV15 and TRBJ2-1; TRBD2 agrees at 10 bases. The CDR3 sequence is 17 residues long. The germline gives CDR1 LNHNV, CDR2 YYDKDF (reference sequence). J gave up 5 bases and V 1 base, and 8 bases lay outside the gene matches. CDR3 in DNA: TGTGCCACCAGCAGAGGCCGTCTAGCGGGAGCCAACAATGAGCAGTTCTTC. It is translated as CATSRGRLAGANNEQFF. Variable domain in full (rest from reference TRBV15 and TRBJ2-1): DAMVIQNPRYQVTQFGKPVTLSCSQTLNHNVMYWYQQKSSQAPKLLFHYYDKDFNNEADTPDNFQSRRPNTSFCFLDIRSPGLGDTAMYLCATSRGRLAGANNEQFFGPGTRLTVL.

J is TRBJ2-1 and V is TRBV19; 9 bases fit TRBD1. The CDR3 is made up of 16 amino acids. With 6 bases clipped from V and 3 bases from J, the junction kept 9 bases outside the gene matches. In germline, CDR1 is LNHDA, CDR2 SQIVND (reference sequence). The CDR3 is CASSLYGTGIYNEQFF. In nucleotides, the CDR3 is TGTGCCAGTAGCCTTTATGGGACAGGGATCTACAATGAGCAGTTCTTC. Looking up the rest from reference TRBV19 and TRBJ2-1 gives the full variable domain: DGGITQSPKYLFRKEGQNVTLSCEQNLNHDAMYWYRQDPGQGLRLIYYSQIVNDFQKGDIAEGYSVSREKKESFPLTVTSAQKNPTAFYLCASSLYGTGIYNEQFFGPGTRLTVL.

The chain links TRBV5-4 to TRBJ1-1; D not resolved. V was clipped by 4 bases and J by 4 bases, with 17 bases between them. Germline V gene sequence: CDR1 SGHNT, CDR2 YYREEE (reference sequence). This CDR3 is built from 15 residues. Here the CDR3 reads CASSTPRGISTEAFF. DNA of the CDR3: TGTGCCAGCAGCACCCCCCGGGGTATAAGCACTGAAGCTTTCTTT.

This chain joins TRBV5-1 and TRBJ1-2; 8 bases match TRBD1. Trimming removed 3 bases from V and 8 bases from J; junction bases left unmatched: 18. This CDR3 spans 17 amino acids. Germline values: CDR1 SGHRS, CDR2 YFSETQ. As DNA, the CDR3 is TGCGCCAGCAGCTGGGGGGCGCAGGGGGCGAAGGTATTCGGCTACACCTTC. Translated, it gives CASSWGAQGAKVFGYTF.

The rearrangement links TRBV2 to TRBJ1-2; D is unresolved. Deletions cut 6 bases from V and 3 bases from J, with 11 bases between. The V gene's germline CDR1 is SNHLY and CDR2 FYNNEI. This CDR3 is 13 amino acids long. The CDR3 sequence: CASSPQTYYGYTF. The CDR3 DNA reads TGTGCCAGCAGCCCGCAGACTTACTATGGCTACACCTTC.

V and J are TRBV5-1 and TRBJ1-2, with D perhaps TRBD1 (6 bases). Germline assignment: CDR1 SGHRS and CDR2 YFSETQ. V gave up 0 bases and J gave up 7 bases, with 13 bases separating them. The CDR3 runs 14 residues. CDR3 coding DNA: TGCGCCAGCAGCTTGGAGGTCGGCAGGGGTGGCTACACCTTC. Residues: CASSLEVGRGGYTF.

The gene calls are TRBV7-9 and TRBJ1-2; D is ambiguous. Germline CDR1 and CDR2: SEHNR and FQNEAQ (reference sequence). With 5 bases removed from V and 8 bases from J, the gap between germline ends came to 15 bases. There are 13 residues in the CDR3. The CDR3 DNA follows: TGTGCCAGCAGCCCAATGCGGGGTTGGGGCTACACCTTC. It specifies CASSPMRGWGYTF.

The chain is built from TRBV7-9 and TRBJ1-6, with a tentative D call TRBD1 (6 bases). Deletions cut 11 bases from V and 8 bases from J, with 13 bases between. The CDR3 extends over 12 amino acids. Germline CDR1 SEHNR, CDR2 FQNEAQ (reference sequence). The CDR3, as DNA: TGTGCCGTTACAGGGTTGGATTCACCCCTCCACTTT. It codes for CAVTGLDSPLHF.

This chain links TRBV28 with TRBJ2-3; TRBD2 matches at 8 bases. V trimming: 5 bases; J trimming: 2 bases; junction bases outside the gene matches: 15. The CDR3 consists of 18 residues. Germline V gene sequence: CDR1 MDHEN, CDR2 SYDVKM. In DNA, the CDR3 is TGTGCCAGCAGTACCAGGGTCGCAGCGGGAGAATCCACAGATACGCAGTATTTT. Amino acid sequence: CASSTRVAAGESTDTQYF.

The CDR3 bases are TGTGCCTGCTCGAATCGTTGGACAGATAATTCACCCCTCCACTTT. Translated: CACSNRWTDNSPLHF. J is TRBJ1-6 and V is TRBV30; a possible D gene is TRBD1 (6 bases). Looked up from germline, CDR1 is GTSNPN and CDR2 is SVGIG (reference sequence). The V end was cut by 6 bases, the J end by 5 bases, with 17 bases between. This CDR3 is 15 amino acids long.

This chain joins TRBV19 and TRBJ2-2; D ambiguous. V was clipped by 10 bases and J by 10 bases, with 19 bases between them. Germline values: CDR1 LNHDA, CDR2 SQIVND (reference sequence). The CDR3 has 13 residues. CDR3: CATSGFPAPELFF. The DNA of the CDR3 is TGTGCCACCTCAGGCTTTCCCGCTCCGGAGCTGTTTTTT.

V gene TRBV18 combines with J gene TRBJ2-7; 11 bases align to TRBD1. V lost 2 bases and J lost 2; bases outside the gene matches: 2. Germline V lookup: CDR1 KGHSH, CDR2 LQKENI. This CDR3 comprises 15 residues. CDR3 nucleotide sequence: TGTGCCAGCTCACCAGCGGGACAGGGGGCCTACGAGCAGTACTTC. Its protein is CASSPAGQGAYEQYF.

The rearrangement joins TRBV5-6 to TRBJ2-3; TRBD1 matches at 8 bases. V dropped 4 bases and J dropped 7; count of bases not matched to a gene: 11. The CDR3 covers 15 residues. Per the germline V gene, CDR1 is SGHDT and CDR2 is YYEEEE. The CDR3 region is CASSPRDRNSYTQYF. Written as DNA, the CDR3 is TGTGCCAGCAGCCCCCGGGACAGGAACTCATATACGCAGTATTTT.

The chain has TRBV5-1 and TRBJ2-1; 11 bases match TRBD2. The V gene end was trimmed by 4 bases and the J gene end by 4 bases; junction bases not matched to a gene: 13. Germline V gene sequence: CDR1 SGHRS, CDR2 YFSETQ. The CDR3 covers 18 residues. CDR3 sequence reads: CASSPRGTSGGLYNEQFF. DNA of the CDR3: TGCGCCAGCAGCCCGAGAGGTACTAGCGGGGGCCTTTACAATGAGCAGTTCTTC.

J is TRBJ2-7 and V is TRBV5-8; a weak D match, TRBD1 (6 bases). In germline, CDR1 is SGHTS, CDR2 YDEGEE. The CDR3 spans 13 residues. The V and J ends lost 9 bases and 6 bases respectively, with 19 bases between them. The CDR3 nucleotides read TGTGCCACCTCTGGACAGAGGGGCGCCGAGCAGTACTTC. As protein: CATSGQRGAEQYF.